What follows describes a single TCR beta chain. These data originate in a study of T cell repertoires in cytomegalovirus infection. The CDR3 totals 13 residues. V gave up 9 bases and J gave up 1 base; unmatched junction bases: 5. Per the germline V gene, CDR1 is SNHLY and CDR2 is FYNNEI. One entry per CDR3 protein, called by TCRdb with MiXCR from the reads. The data hold hundreds of thousands of distinct CDR3 sequences, with roughly 24% observed a single time. The clonotype was recovered from a human donor in good health (CMV status not recorded). Some clones in this sample may be carry-over from other donors' samples. Sequencing was performed on CD8+ T cells from PBMCs. The chain has TRBV2 and TRBJ2-5, with TRBD2 identical over 7 bases. CDR3 amino acids: CARTGTTQETQYF. In nucleotides, the CDR3 is TGTGCCAGAACCGGGACTACCCAAGAGACCCAGTACTTC.